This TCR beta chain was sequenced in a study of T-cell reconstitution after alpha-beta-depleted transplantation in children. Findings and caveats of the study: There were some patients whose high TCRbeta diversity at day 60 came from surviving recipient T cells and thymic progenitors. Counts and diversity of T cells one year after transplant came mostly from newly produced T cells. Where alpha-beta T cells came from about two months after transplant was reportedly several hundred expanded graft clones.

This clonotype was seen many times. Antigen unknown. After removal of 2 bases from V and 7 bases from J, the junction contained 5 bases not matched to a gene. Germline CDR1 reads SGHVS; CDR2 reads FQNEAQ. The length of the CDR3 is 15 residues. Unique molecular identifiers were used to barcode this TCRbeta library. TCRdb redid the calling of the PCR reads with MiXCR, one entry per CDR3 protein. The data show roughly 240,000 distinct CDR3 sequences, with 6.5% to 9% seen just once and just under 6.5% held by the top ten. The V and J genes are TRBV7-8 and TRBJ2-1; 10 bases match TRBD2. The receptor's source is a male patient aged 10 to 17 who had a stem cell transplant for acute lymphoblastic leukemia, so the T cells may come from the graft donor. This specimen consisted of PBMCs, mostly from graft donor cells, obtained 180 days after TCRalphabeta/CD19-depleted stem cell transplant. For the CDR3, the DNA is TGTGCCAGCAGCTTACTTCCTAGCGGGGGAAATGAGCAGTTCTTC. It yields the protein CASSLLPSGGNEQFF.